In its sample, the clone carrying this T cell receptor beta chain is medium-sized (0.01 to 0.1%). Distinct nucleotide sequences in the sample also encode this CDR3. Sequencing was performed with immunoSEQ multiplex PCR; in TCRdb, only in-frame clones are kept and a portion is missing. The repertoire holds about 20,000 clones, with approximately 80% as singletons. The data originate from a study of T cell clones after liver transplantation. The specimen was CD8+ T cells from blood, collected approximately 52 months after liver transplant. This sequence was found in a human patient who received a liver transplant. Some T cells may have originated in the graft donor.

The CDR3 DNA reads as TGTGCCAGCAGCGTAGCTCAGGGAACCTACGAGCAGTACTTC. This gives the protein CASSVAQGTYEQYF. The chain joins TRBV9 to TRBJ2-7, with a tentative D call TRBD1 (5 bases). V was clipped by 0 bases and J by 2 bases, with 9 bases between them. The CDR3 covers 14 residues. Germline assignment: CDR1 SGDLS and CDR2 YYNGEE.